The present T cell receptor (beta chain) was sequenced within a study of cytomegalovirus exposure and HLA in healthy donors. Overall study results and limits: High sensitivity and specificity were reportedly achieved when the classifier diagnosed cytomegalovirus status. Associated with cytomegalovirus, according to the listing, were around 170 TCR beta chains. Subsequent analysis revealed that first-cohort TCR clusters tended to co-occur in the roughly 120 validation repertoires.

This clone was seen only a few times. Its antigen is undetermined. Clones were read by immunoSEQ multiplex PCR, and TCRdb kept only the in-frame ones, dropping some. The data hold some 130,000 clones, with approximately 87% observed a single time. The V gene's germline CDR1 is MNHNY and CDR2 SVGAGI (reference sequence). The CDR3 runs 15 residues. V lost 0 bases, J lost 4 bases, and 13 bases lay in between. The V gene is TRBV6-6, the J gene TRBJ2-7, with D possibly matching TRBD2 (5 bases). The receptor was derived from a man aged 18 to 30 in good health and CMV-seronegative. The sequencing sample was made of PBMCs. CDR3 DNA sequence: TGTGCCAGCAGTTACTCGGAAGGACTGGAATACGAGCAGTACTTC. It specifies CASSYSEGLEYEQYF.